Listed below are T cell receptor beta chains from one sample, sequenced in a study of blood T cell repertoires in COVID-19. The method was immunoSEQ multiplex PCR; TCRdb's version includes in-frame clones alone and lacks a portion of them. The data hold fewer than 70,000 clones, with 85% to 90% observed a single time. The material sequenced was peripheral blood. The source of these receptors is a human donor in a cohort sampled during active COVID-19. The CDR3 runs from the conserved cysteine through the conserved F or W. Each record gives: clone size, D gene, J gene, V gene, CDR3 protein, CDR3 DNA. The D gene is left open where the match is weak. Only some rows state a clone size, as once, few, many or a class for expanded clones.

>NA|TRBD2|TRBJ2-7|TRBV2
CASSRDYSPLQYF
TGTGCCAGCAGTAGGGACTACTCCCCTCTCCAGTACTTC
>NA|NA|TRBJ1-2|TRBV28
CASRRGGADYGYTF
TGTGCCAGCAGGCGGGGAGGGGCGGATTATGGCTACACCTTC
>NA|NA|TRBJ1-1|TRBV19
CASSITEVNTEAFF
TGTGCCAGTAGTATAACGGAGGTGAACACTGAAGCTTTCTTT
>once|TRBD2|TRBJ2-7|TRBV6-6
CASSQRGLAGDLDEQYF
TGTGCCAGCAGTCAACGGGGACTAGCGGGTGACTTGGATGAGCAGTACTTC
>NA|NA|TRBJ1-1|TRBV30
CAWSNPGSIEAFF
TGTGCCTGGAGTAACCCCGGGTCTATTGAAGCTTTCTTT
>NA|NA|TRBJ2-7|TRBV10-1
CASSERGMGEQYF
TGCGCCAGCAGTGAACGGGGGATGGGAGAGCAGTACTTC
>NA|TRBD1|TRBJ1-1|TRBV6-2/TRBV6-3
CASSDRGRDTEAFF
TGTGCCAGCAGTGACAGGGGCCGCGACACTGAAGCTTTCTTT
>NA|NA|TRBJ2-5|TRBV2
CASSFGSETQYF
TGTGCCAGCAGTTTCGGGAGTGAGACCCAGTACTTC
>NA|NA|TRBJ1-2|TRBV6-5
CASSYEALYGYTF
TGTGCCAGCAGTTACGAGGCTCTTTATGGCTACACCTTC
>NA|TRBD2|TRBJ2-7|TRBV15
CATSGWTSSGSGVQYF
TGTGCCACCAGCGGATGGACGTCTAGCGGGAGTGGTGTGCAGTACTTC
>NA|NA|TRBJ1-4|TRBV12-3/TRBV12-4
CASSLAAGEKLFF
TGTGCCAGCAGTTTAGCTGCGGGTGAAAAACTGTTTTTT
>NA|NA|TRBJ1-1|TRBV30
CAYGRLNAEAFF
TGTGCCTACGGGAGGCTGAACGCTGAAGCTTTCTTT
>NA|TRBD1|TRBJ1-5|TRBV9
CASSVGTGGQPQHF
TGTGCCAGCAGCGTAGGTACAGGGGGTCAGCCCCAGCATTTT
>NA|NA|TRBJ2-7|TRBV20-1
CSAGKGDEQYF
TGCAGTGCTGGGAAGGGGGACGAGCAGTACTTC
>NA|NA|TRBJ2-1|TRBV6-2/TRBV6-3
CASSRRASEQFF
TGTGCCAGCAGCCGCCGAGCCTCCGAGCAGTTCTTC
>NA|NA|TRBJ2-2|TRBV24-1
CATSDSGNTGELFF
TGTGCCACCAGTGATTCCGGGAACACCGGGGAGCTGTTTTTT
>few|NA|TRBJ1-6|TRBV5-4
CASSLGGSGSPLHF
TGTGCCAGCAGCCTTGGGGGGTCAGGTTCACCCCTCCACTTT
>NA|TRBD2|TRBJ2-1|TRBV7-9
CASSSSGRAYNEQFF
TGTGCCAGCAGCTCAAGCGGGAGGGCCTACAATGAGCAGTTCTTC
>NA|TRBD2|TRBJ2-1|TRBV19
CASSKSGGSSYNEQFF
TGTGCCAGTAGTAAGAGCGGGGGCAGCTCCTACAATGAGCAGTTCTTC
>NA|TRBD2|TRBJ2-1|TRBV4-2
CASSLSPLAGGYNEQFF
TGTGCCAGCAGCCTTTCCCCACTAGCGGGAGGCTACAATGAGCAGTTCTTC
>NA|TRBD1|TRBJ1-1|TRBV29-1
CSADRGNAEAFF
TGCAGCGCGGACAGGGGGAACGCTGAAGCTTTCTTT
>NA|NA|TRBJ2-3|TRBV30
CAWGQFSSTDTQYF
TGTGCCTGGGGACAGTTTTCCAGCACAGATACGCAGTATTTT
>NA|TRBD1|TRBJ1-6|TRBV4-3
CASSWGQGGSPLHF
TGCGCCAGCAGCTGGGGACAGGGGGGTTCACCCCTCCACTTT
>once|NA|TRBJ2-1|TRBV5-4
CASSLRYNEQFF
TGTGCCAGCAGCCTCCGGTACAATGAGCAGTTCTTC
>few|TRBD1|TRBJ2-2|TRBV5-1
CASYRGTGELFF
TGCGCCAGTTACAGGGGAACCGGGGAGCTGTTTTTT
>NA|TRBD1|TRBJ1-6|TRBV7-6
CASSLSTGAYNSPLHF
TGTGCCAGCAGCTTATCAACAGGGGCCTATAATTCACCCCTCCACTTT
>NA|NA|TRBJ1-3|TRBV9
CASSAHRDINSGNTIYF
TGTGCCAGCAGCGCCCACCGGGACATCAACTCTGGAAACACCATATATTTT
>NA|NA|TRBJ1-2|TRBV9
CASSLPYQGYTF
TGTGCCAGCAGCCTCCCCTATCAAGGCTACACCTTC
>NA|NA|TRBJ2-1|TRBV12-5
CASGLVHHNEQFF
TGTGCTAGTGGTTTGGTCCATCACAATGAGCAGTTCTTC
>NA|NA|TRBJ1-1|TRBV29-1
CSVSGGSNTEAFF
TGCAGCGTTTCCGGGGGAAGCAACACTGAAGCTTTCTTT
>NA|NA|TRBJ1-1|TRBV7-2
CASSWAPNTEAFF
TGTGCCAGCAGCTGGGCTCCGAACACTGAAGCTTTCTTT
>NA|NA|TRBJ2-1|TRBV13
CASSFPSLYNEQFF
TGTGCCAGCAGCTTCCCTAGCTTGTACAATGAGCAGTTCTTC
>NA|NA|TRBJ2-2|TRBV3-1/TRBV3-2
CASSPMRAGTGELFF
TGTGCCAGCAGCCCGATGAGGGCTGGGACCGGGGAGCTGTTTTTT
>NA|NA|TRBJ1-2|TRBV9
CASSVEAADLGYTF
TGTGCCAGCAGCGTAGAGGCAGCCGACTTGGGCTACACCTTC
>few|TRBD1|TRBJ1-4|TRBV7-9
CASSSRAGGNEKLFF
TGTGCCAGCAGCTCCCGCGCAGGGGGCAATGAAAAACTGTTTTTT
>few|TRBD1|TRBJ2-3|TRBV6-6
CASSTDRESKDTQYF
TGTGCCAGCAGCACGGACAGGGAATCGAAAGATACGCAGTATTTT
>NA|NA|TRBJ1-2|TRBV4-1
CASSARFRLDYGYTF
TGCGCCAGCAGCGCCCGATTCAGGTTAGACTATGGCTACACCTTC
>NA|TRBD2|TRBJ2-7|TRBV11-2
CASSLVSSGSYEQYF
TGTGCCAGCAGCTTAGTGAGTAGCGGGAGTTACGAGCAGTACTTC
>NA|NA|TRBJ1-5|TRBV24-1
CATLGGPQHF
TGTGCCACCCTGGGGGGGCCCCAGCATTTT
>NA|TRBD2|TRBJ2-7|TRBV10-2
CASSTLGRDSYEQYF
TGCGCCAGCAGCACCCTGGGGAGGGACTCCTACGAGCAGTACTTC
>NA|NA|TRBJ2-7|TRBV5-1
CASSLALTGTLAYEQYF
TGCGCCAGCAGCTTGGCCCTCACCGGGACACTTGCCTACGAGCAGTACTTC
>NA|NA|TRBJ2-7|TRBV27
CASSLLGCGVLASEQYF
TGTGCCAGCAGTTTATTAGGTTGCGGCGTGCTAGCGAGTGAGCAGTACTTC
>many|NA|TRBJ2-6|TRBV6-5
CASSYSQISGANVLTF
TGTGCCAGCAGTTACTCCCAAATCTCTGGGGCCAACGTCCTGACTTTC
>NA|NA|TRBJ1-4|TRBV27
CASFFSRRKRLFF
TGTGCCAGCTTCTTCTCCAGGAGGAAGCGACTGTTTTTT
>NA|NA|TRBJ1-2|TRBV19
CASSTTGPHYGYTF
TGTGCCAGTAGTACCACAGGGCCTCACTATGGCTACACCTTC
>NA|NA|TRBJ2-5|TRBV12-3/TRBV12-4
CASSSRAQETQYF
TGTGCCAGCAGTTCTAGAGCTCAAGAGACCCAGTACTTC
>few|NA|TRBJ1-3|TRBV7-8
CASSTRGLSGNTIYF
TGTGCCAGCAGCACTAGGGGACTCTCTGGAAACACCATATATTTT
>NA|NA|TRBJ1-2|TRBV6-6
CASERGRGNPYGYTF
TGTGCCAGCGAACGAGGGAGGGGAAATCCCTATGGCTACACCTTC
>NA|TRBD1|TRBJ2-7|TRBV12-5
CASGLPILPGQATYEQYF
TGTGCTAGTGGTTTGCCGATCTTACCGGGACAGGCTACCTACGAGCAGTACTTC
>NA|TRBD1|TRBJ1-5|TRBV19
CASSIMTGGSNQPQHF
TGTGCCAGTAGTATTATGACAGGGGGCAGCAATCAGCCCCAGCATTTT
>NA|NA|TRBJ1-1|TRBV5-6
CASSFRTEAFF
TGTGCCAGCAGCTTTCGCACTGAAGCTTTCTTT
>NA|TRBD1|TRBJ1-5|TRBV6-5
CASSLGQGGQPQHF
TGTGCCAGCAGTTTGGGACAGGGAGGTCAGCCCCAGCATTTT
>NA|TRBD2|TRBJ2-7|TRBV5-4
CASSFMTSGGAREQYF
TGTGCCAGCAGCTTTATGACTAGCGGGGGGGCCAGAGAGCAGTACTTC
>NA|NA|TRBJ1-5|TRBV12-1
CASSCRDRGPLIYQPQHF
TGTGCCAGCAGCTGCCGGGACAGGGGTCCCCTGATATATCAGCCCCAGCATTTT
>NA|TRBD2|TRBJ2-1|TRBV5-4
CASSLVGSGAFNEQFF
TGTGCCAGCAGCTTGGTTGGTAGCGGGGCCTTCAATGAGCAGTTCTTC
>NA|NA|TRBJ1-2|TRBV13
CASSFQGGSGYTF
TGTGCCAGCAGCTTTCAGGGTGGAAGTGGCTACACCTTC
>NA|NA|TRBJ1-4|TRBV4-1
CASSQAYRQANEKLFF
TGCGCCAGCAGCCAAGCTTACAGACAGGCTAATGAAAAACTGTTTTTT
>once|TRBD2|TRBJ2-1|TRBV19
CASSTPLAGVRYNEQFF
TGTGCCAGTAGTACGCCCCTAGCGGGAGTAAGGTACAATGAGCAGTTCTTC
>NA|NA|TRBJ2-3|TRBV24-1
CATSDRGVTDTQYF
TGTGCCACCAGTGACAGGGGGGTCACAGATACGCAGTATTTT